This TCR beta chain was found in a study of T-cell memory formation after mild COVID-19. TCRdb reanalysed the 5' RACE reads using MiXCR and keeps one entry per CDR3 protein. The sample carries about half a million distinct CDR3 sequences, about 20% recorded once. This CDR3 spans 16 amino acids. Germline V gives CDR1 KGHDR, CDR2 SFDVKD. Trimming removed 4 bases from V and 7 bases from J, with 18 bases in between. The V and J genes are TRBV24-1 and TRBJ2-2; no reliable D call. Material: PBMCs or a T cell subset sorted from them (not recorded which). The receptor was isolated from an adult woman who had mild COVID-19 (a few samples of this study predate the infection). Cell type and time point are not known. CDR3: CATSDPGPGSGGELFF. The DNA for the CDR3 is TGTGCCACCAGTGACCCAGGCCCCGGATCGGGCGGGGAGCTGTTTTTT.